The TCR beta chain under discussion was sequenced for a study of shared clonotypes between healthy human individuals. Study findings and constraints: The study found roughly 5% of naive CD4 clonotypes shared across several donors. Naive subsets generally exceeded memory subsets in estimated richness. Depth of sequencing was expected to influence donor clonotype sharing.

About this clone: No antigen is known for it.

Terminally differentiated effector memory CD45RA+ cells were excluded from the naive CD8 cells, which were CD45RO-negative and positively selected for CCR7. Sequencing used immunoSEQ multiplex PCR; TCRdb keeps in-frame clones, though not all of them. The table records approximately 600,000 clones, roughly 95% of them present only once. V trimming: 3 bases; J trimming: 6 bases; junction bases outside the gene matches: 4. This CDR3 has 15 residues. The germline V gene has CDR1 SEHNR and CDR2 FQNEAQ (reference sequence). The sequence derives from a woman aged 25 to 39 in good health. The material sequenced was naive CD8+ T cells sorted from blood. J is TRBJ1-4 and V is TRBV7-9, with 10 bases that match TRBD1. The CDR3 loop reads CASSLTGGADEKLFF. In nucleotides, the CDR3 is TGTGCCAGCAGCTTGACAGGGGGCGCAGATGAAAAACTGTTTTTT.